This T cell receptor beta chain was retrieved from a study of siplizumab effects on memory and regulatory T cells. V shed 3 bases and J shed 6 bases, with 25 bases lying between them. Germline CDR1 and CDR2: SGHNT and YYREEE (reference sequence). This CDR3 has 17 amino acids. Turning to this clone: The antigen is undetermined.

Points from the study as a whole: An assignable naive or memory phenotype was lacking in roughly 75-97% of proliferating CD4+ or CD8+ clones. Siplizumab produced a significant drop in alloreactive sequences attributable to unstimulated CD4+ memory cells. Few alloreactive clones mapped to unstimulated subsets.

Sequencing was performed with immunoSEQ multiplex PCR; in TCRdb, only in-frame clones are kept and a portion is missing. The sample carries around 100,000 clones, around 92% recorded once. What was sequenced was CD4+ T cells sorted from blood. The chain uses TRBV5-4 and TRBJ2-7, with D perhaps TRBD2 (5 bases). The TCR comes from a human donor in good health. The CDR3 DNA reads TGTGCCAGCAGCTATACGGGGAGAAATCTCATACTCGTCGAGCAGTACTTC. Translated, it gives CASSYTGRNLILVEQYF.